The 22 T cell receptor beta chains below come from one sample, sequenced in a study of T cells in tumors after PD-1 blockade. This table comes from immunoSEQ multiplex PCR, and its TCRdb copy is limited to in-frame clones, with some not included. The sample has tens of thousands of clones; roughly 78% are singletons. The sample consisted of PBMCs, taken before anti-PD-1 treatment. Receptors were obtained from a human donor with basal cell carcinoma.

The J gene is TRBJ2-5, the V gene TRBV19; D is perhaps TRBD2 (7 bases). CDR1 is LNHDA and CDR2 is SQIVND in the germline V gene (reference sequence). The CDR3 contains 15 residues. V gave up 7 bases and J gave up 5 bases, with 20 bases separating them. This CDR3 is CASMEAGGAEETQYF. The CDR3 DNA follows: TGTGCCAGTATGGAGGCTGGGGGGGCGGAGGAGACCCAGTACTTC. The whole variable domain, remainder taken from reference TRBV19 and TRBJ2-5, is DGGITQSPKYLFRKEGQNVTLSCEQNLNHDAMYWYRQDPGQGLRLIYYSQIVNDFQKGDIAEGYSVSREKKESFPLTVTSAQKNPTAFYLCASMEAGGAEETQYFGPGTRLLVL.

This chain joins TRBV27 and TRBJ1-2; 8 bases line up with TRBD1. CDR3 length equals 16 residues. V trimming: 4 bases; J trimming: 1 base; junction bases outside the gene matches: 8. The germline V gene encodes CDR1 MNHEY and CDR2 SMNVEV (reference sequence). Written as DNA, the CDR3 is TGTGCCAGCAGTTCTGGGCCAGGGGGCGGTAACTATGGCTACACCTTC. Its translation: CASSSGPGGGNYGYTF.

This clone was recorded once. The chain recombines TRBV19 with TRBJ2-1, with TRBD2 identical over 9 bases. The V segment lost 8 bases and the J segment 2 bases; nucleotides outside the gene matches: 4. CDR3 length equals 14 residues. Per the germline V gene, CDR1 is LNHDA and CDR2 is SQIVND (reference sequence). The chain's CDR3 is CASERGDAYNEQFF. The CDR3 bases are TGTGCCAGTGAGCGGGGGGACGCCTACAATGAGCAGTTCTTC.

This chain connects TRBV6-6 to TRBJ1-4, with D perhaps matching TRBD1 (5 bases). V lost 6 bases and J 7 bases, leaving 9 bases between the germline ends. The V gene's germline CDR1 is MNHNY and CDR2 SVGAGI (reference sequence). The CDR3 extends over 12 amino acids. DNA of the CDR3: TGTGCCAGCAGCGGGGGGAGTGAAAAACTGTTTTTT. Translating it yields CASSGGSEKLFF.

This sequence joins TRBV6-5 and TRBJ2-7; 8 positions match TRBD2. The V and J ends lost 1 base and 4 bases, in that order; junction bases with no gene match: 9. This CDR3 is 16 amino acids long. The germline V gene encodes CDR1 MNHEY and CDR2 SVGAGI. CDR3: CASSYYGTRGRYEQYF. The CDR3 DNA is TGTGCCAGCAGTTACTATGGGACTAGAGGCAGATACGAGCAGTACTTC.

The J gene is TRBJ2-7, the V gene TRBV30, with 7 bases identical to TRBD1. V was pared by 4 bases and J by 2 bases, with 8 bases of the junction left unmatched. The CDR3 loop spans 14 amino acids. Germline CDR1 GTSNPN, CDR2 SVGIG (reference sequence). The CDR3 coding sequence is TGTGCCTGGAAAAAGGGACAGTCGGCCTACGAGCAGTACTTC. Translating gives CAWKKGQSAYEQYF.

The rearrangement uses TRBV27 and TRBJ2-1; tentative D call: TRBD1 (5 bases). Trimming left V 3 bases short and J 9 bases short, with 18 bases between. Germline V gene lookup returns CDR1 MNHEY and CDR2 SMNVEV (reference sequence). CDR3 length equals 15 residues. As DNA, the CDR3 is TGTGCCAGCAGTTTTTTACAAACTTGGGGCGGTGAGCAGTTCTTC. It encodes CASSFLQTWGGEQFF.

The chain combines TRBV7-9 with TRBJ2-3; D not resolved. The V gene lost 1 base and the J gene lost 5 bases, with 10 bases spanning the gap. In germline, CDR1 is SEHNR, CDR2 FQNEAQ (reference sequence). This CDR3 is 14 amino acids long. CDR3 in DNA: TGTGCCAGCAGCTTAGTTGCAGGACGAGATACGCAGTATTTT. Encoded protein: CASSLVAGRDTQYF. Full variable domain (missing parts from reference TRBV7-9 and TRBJ2-3): DTGVSQNPRHKITKRGQNVTFRCDPISEHNRLYWYRQTLGQGPEFLTYFQNEAQLEKSRLLSDRFSAERPKGSFSTLEIQRTEQGDSAMYLCASSLVAGRDTQYFGPGTRLTVL.

This chain links TRBV19 with TRBJ1-6; D is ambiguous. The germline V and J ends were trimmed by 6 bases and 8 bases, with 23 bases remaining between them. The CDR3 contains 17 residues. CDR1 is LNHDA and CDR2 is SQIVND in the germline V gene (reference sequence). The CDR3 spells CASSSWGSAAWYSPLHF. The CDR3 coding sequence is TGTGCCAGTAGCTCCTGGGGTTCGGCGGCGTGGTATTCACCCCTCCACTTT.

The V gene is TRBV28, the J gene TRBJ1-6; D may be TRBD1 (6 bases). V shed 2 bases and J shed 6 bases, with 17 bases lying between them. The CDR3 is made up of 17 amino acids. CDR1 MDHEN and CDR2 SYDVKM come from the germline V gene. The CDR3 coding sequence is TGTGCCAGCAGTTTACCTCCTCTCAGGGGTCTTAATTCACCCCTCCACTTT. Protein sequence: CASSLPPLRGLNSPLHF.

The chain combines TRBV11-3 with TRBJ2-3; the match to TRBD2 covers 7 bases. Germline V gene sequence: CDR1 SGHNT, CDR2 YENEEA. The CDR3 has 14 residues. V trimming: 5 bases; J trimming: 4 bases; junction bases outside the gene matches: 6. The CDR3 DNA follows: TGTGCCAGCAGCACTGGCCTAGCGGCAGATACGCAGTATTTT. Translation: CASSTGLAADTQYF.

The chain couples TRBV7-3 to TRBJ2-3; TRBD2 is a possible D gene (6 bases). Germline-derived CDR1 and CDR2 are SGHTA and FQGTGA. The CDR3 is 15 residues long. The ends were cut back, 0 bases at V and 6 bases at J, with 13 bases in the middle. In DNA, the CDR3 is TGTGCCAGCAGCTTAACCGGAGGGCCTGGGGATACGCAGTATTTT. It specifies CASSLTGGPGDTQYF.

The sample holds a few counts of this clone. The chain joins TRBV28 to TRBJ1-5, with TRBD1 matching 9 bases. The CDR3 sequence is 16 residues long. Germline CDR1 and CDR2: MDHEN and SYDVKM. Trimming at V came to 4 bases and at J to 7 bases, leaving 11 bases not matched to a gene. CDR3 protein: CASSSSRDRAWQPQHF. The CDR3 DNA sequence: TGTGCCAGCAGTTCGTCCCGGGACAGGGCCTGGCAGCCCCAGCATTTT.

The gene calls are TRBV25-1 and TRBJ2-3; TRBD2 matches 12 bases. The CDR3 length is 16 residues. The V and J ends lost 4 bases and 2 bases, in that order; junction bases with no gene match: 4. In germline, CDR1 is MGHDK, CDR2 SYGVNS. The CDR3, as DNA: TGTGCCAGCAGTGTACTAGCGGGGGGCTACACAGATACGCAGTATTTT. It specifies CASSVLAGGYTDTQYF.

This chain links TRBV4-2 with TRBJ2-7; TRBD1 matches 9 bases. The CDR3 consists of 14 residues. V shed 3 bases and J 3 bases; nucleotides not matched to a gene: 3. Germline CDR1 reads LGHNA; CDR2 reads YNFKEQ. CDR3 sequence: CASSQPGQGYEQYF. The CDR3 nucleotides are TGTGCCAGCAGCCAGCCGGGACAGGGCTACGAGCAGTACTTC.

The chain couples TRBV6-5 to TRBJ1-2; D remains unclear. V was pared by 2 bases and J by 2 bases, with 15 bases between. Germline V CDR1 and CDR2: MNHEY, SVGAGI. This CDR3 has 16 residues. The CDR3 loop is CASSYAYGRGNYGYTF. The CDR3 bases are TGTGCCAGCAGTTACGCCTATGGGAGAGGGAACTATGGCTACACCTTC.

This clone was picked up one time. This chain's CDR3 is CASSPFLRGENTEAFF. The CDR3 nucleotides are TGTGCCAGTAGTCCTTTTCTGAGGGGCGAGAACACTGAAGCTTTCTTT. V is TRBV19 and J is TRBJ1-1; maybe TRBD1 (5 bases). The CDR3 has 16 residues. V was shortened by 5 bases and J by 1 base, with 17 bases between the two germline ends. Germline CDR1 is LNHDA and CDR2 is SQIVND (reference sequence).

The rearrangement uses TRBV2 and TRBJ2-1, with D perhaps matching TRBD2 (7 bases). Germline lookup yields CDR1 SNHLY and CDR2 FYNNEI. CDR3 size: 19 residues. For the CDR3, the DNA is TGTCCCCGCAGTGAAGGGGGGGCGCGGGTGGGGAGCTCCTACAATGAGCAGTTCTTC. Translation gives CPRSEGGARVGSSYNEQFF.

The table lists this clone with a few counts. The J gene is TRBJ1-4, the V gene TRBV7-9; tentatively, D is TRBD1 (5 bases). This CDR3 has 14 residues. Between the trimmed V and J ends, which lost 5 bases and 3 bases, there was a span of 10 bases. Germline values: CDR1 SEHNR, CDR2 FQNEAQ (reference sequence). CDR3 amino acids: CASSPQGANEKLFF. The CDR3 bases are TGTGCCAGCAGCCCCCAAGGGGCTAATGAAAAACTGTTTTTT.

This chain joins TRBV5-1 and TRBJ1-1; the match to TRBD1 covers 8 bases. CDR3 length: 13 amino acids. Germline CDR1 reads SGHRS; CDR2 reads YFSETQ. V was clipped by 3 bases and J by 4 bases; unmatched bases: 2. CDR3 coding DNA: TGCGCCAGCAGCTCTGGACAGGGCACTGAAGCTTTCTTT. Its protein is CASSSGQGTEAFF.

V gene TRBV12-3 or TRBV12-4 combines with J gene TRBJ1-1, with D tentatively TRBD1 (5 bases). This CDR3 spans 11 amino acids. V was clipped by 6 bases and J by 11 bases, with 13 bases between them. CDR3 residues: CASSYQGGAFF. CDR3 in DNA: TGTGCCAGCAGCTATCAGGGAGGCGCTTTCTTT.

This clone was seen more than once but under ten times. The chain has TRBV13 and TRBJ2-2, with D tentatively TRBD2 (5 bases). V dropped 5 bases and J dropped 5 bases, with 15 bases sitting between them. Per germline, CDR1 PRHDT and CDR2 FYEKMQ (reference sequence). CDR3 length: 15 amino acids. CDR3 in amino acids: CASSTRTRNTGELFF. DNA for the CDR3: TGTGCCAGCAGCACTAGGACCCGCAATACCGGGGAGCTGTTTTTT.